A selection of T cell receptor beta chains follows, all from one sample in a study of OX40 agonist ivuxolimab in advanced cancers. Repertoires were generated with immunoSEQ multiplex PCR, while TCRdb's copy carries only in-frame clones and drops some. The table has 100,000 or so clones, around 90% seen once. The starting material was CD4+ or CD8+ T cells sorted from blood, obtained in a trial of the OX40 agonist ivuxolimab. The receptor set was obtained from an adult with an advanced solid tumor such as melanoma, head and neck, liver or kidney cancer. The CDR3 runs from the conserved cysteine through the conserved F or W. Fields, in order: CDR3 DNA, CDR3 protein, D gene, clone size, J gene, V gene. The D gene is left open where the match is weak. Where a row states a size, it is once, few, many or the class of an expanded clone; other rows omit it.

cdr3_nt: TGTGCCAGCAGTTCCCCCCCGACAGATTCACCCCTCCACTTT
cdr3_aa: CASSSPPTDSPLHF
d_call: .
clone_size: once
j_call: TRBJ1-6
v_call: TRBV28

cdr3_nt: TGTGCCAGCAGTCCGAGAGGCACCGGGGAGCTGTTTTTT
cdr3_aa: CASSPRGTGELFF
d_call: .
clone_size: .
j_call: TRBJ2-2
v_call: TRBV28

cdr3_nt: TGTGCCAGCAGTGAATCCCTTCCTGGGCAGTCCTACGAGCAGTACTTC
cdr3_aa: CASSESLPGQSYEQYF
d_call: .
clone_size: .
j_call: TRBJ2-7
v_call: TRBV6-1

cdr3_nt: TGTGCCAGTAGCCCACATTACCGGGACAGGGAGGTAGTCGAGCAGTACTTC
cdr3_aa: CASSPHYRDREVVEQYF
d_call: TRBD1
clone_size: .
j_call: TRBJ2-7
v_call: TRBV19

cdr3_nt: TGTGCCAGCAGTTTATCTGGGTTAGGGCCAGCCTTCGAGCAGTACTTC
cdr3_aa: CASSLSGLGPAFEQYF
d_call: .
clone_size: .
j_call: TRBJ2-7
v_call: TRBV27

cdr3_nt: TGTGCCAGCAGCTCCCCGGGGGCTGACACCGGGGAGCTGTTTTTT
cdr3_aa: CASSSPGADTGELFF
d_call: .
clone_size: .
j_call: TRBJ2-2
v_call: TRBV9

cdr3_nt: TGTGCCAGCAGTGGAAGCGCTAGCGAGAAGGAGCAGTACTTC
cdr3_aa: CASSGSASEKEQYF
d_call: .
clone_size: .
j_call: TRBJ2-7
v_call: TRBV6-1

cdr3_nt: TGTGCCAGCAGCGTAGGACAGGGGTTGAGCTCCTATAATTCACCCCTCCACTTT
cdr3_aa: CASSVGQGLSSYNSPLHF
d_call: TRBD1
clone_size: few
j_call: TRBJ1-6
v_call: TRBV9

cdr3_nt: TGTGCCAGCAGTGGAACGAACACCGGGGAGCTGTTTTTT
cdr3_aa: CASSGTNTGELFF
d_call: .
clone_size: .
j_call: TRBJ2-2
v_call: TRBV6-5

cdr3_nt: TGTGCCAGCAGTAATGATGAAGCAAACATTCAGTACTTC
cdr3_aa: CASSNDEANIQYF
d_call: .
clone_size: .
j_call: TRBJ2-4
v_call: TRBV6-5

cdr3_nt: TGTGCCAGCAGTCCAGGACGGTACAATGAGCAGTTCTTC
cdr3_aa: CASSPGRYNEQFF
d_call: .
clone_size: .
j_call: TRBJ2-1
v_call: TRBV6-5

cdr3_nt: TGTGCCACCAGCAGCGACAGGGGGCCTGGAAACACCATATATTTT
cdr3_aa: CATSSDRGPGNTIYF
d_call: TRBD1
clone_size: .
j_call: TRBJ1-3
v_call: TRBV15

cdr3_nt: TGTGCCAGTAGTATAATCCCCGGGGAGCTGTTTTTT
cdr3_aa: CASSIIPGELFF
d_call: .
clone_size: .
j_call: TRBJ2-2
v_call: TRBV19

cdr3_nt: TGTGCCAGCAGATACTCGGGACAGGGTGGCAATGAGCAGTTCTTC
cdr3_aa: CASRYSGQGGNEQFF
d_call: TRBD1
clone_size: .
j_call: TRBJ2-1
v_call: TRBV7-9

cdr3_nt: TGTGCCAGCAGTTTTGGCACCGCAAAAGAGACCCAGTACTTC
cdr3_aa: CASSFGTAKETQYF
d_call: .
clone_size: once
j_call: TRBJ2-5
v_call: TRBV27

cdr3_nt: TGTGCCACCAGCAGCCGAGTGTGGGACACCGAGACCCAGTACTTC
cdr3_aa: CATSSRVWDTETQYF
d_call: .
clone_size: .
j_call: TRBJ2-5
v_call: TRBV15

cdr3_nt: TGTGCCAGCAGCTCGCCGGACGTCTCCATAGCCAAAAACATTCAGTACTTC
cdr3_aa: CASSSPDVSIAKNIQYF
d_call: .
clone_size: .
j_call: TRBJ2-4
v_call: TRBV21-1

cdr3_nt: TGTGCCAGCAGTGTTTTCGGGACAGCGGATGAGCAGTACTTC
cdr3_aa: CASSVFGTADEQYF
d_call: TRBD1
clone_size: .
j_call: TRBJ2-7
v_call: TRBV2

cdr3_nt: TGTGCCAGCAGTGAATGGGACGTAAGTGGTGGCTACACCTTC
cdr3_aa: CASSEWDVSGGYTF
d_call: .
clone_size: .
j_call: TRBJ1-2
v_call: TRBV6-5

cdr3_nt: TGTGCCAGCAGTTTATCGGCAGGGTGGAACACCGGGGAGCTGTTTTTT
cdr3_aa: CASSLSAGWNTGELFF
d_call: .
clone_size: .
j_call: TRBJ2-2
v_call: TRBV27

cdr3_nt: TGTGCCAGTAGTATTACAAGGACCCCCAACTATGGCTACACCTTC
cdr3_aa: CASSITRTPNYGYTF
d_call: .
clone_size: .
j_call: TRBJ1-2
v_call: TRBV19

cdr3_nt: TGTGCCAGCTATGGCCTAGGGAGCTCCTACGAGCAGTACTTC
cdr3_aa: CASYGLGSSYEQYF
d_call: .
clone_size: .
j_call: TRBJ2-7
v_call: TRBV27

cdr3_nt: TGCAGCGTTGAAACTGGACATTTAACTAGCACAGATACGCAGTATTTT
cdr3_aa: CSVETGHLTSTDTQYF
d_call: .
clone_size: .
j_call: TRBJ2-3
v_call: TRBV29-1

cdr3_nt: TGCAGCGCACTAGCGGGGGGCGACGAGCAGTACTTC
cdr3_aa: CSALAGGDEQYF
d_call: TRBD2
clone_size: .
j_call: TRBJ2-7
v_call: TRBV29-1

cdr3_nt: TGTGCCAGTAAGGAAGCGATCATGAACACTGAAGCTTTCTTT
cdr3_aa: CASKEAIMNTEAFF
d_call: .
clone_size: .
j_call: TRBJ1-1
v_call: TRBV19

cdr3_nt: TGTGCCAGCAGCCCAAGGGACGGCCTAAGGCCCCAGCATTTT
cdr3_aa: CASSPRDGLRPQHF
d_call: .
clone_size: .
j_call: TRBJ1-5
v_call: TRBV7-6

cdr3_nt: TGTGCCAGTACCATATCCGGGGGGTACAATGAGCAGTTCTTC
cdr3_aa: CASTISGGYNEQFF
d_call: TRBD2
clone_size: .
j_call: TRBJ2-1
v_call: TRBV19

cdr3_nt: TGTGCCAGCAGGCCAAGACCCCTCGATGAGCAGTTCTTC
cdr3_aa: CASRPRPLDEQFF
d_call: .
clone_size: .
j_call: TRBJ2-1
v_call: TRBV6-5

cdr3_nt: TGCAGCGTTGGGGGGAATGAGCAGTTCTTC
cdr3_aa: CSVGGNEQFF
d_call: .
clone_size: .
j_call: TRBJ2-1
v_call: TRBV29-1